Listed here is a single TCR beta chain. V shed 10 bases and J shed 2 bases, with 11 bases lying between them. The CDR3 has 12 residues. Assay used: immunoSEQ multiplex PCR; TCRdb lists only in-frame clones, some missing. The sample consists of around 300,000 clones, about 86% of them appearing once. These data belong to a study of blood T cell repertoires in COVID-19. J is TRBJ1-2 and V is TRBV12-3 or TRBV12-4; tentatively, D is TRBD1 (6 bases). The sample comprised peripheral blood. The receptor was isolated from a woman under 40 who had recovered from COVID-19. CDR3 sequence reads: CATQGRNYGYTF. The CDR3 DNA is TGTGCCACCCAGGGGCGAAACTATGGCTACACCTTC.